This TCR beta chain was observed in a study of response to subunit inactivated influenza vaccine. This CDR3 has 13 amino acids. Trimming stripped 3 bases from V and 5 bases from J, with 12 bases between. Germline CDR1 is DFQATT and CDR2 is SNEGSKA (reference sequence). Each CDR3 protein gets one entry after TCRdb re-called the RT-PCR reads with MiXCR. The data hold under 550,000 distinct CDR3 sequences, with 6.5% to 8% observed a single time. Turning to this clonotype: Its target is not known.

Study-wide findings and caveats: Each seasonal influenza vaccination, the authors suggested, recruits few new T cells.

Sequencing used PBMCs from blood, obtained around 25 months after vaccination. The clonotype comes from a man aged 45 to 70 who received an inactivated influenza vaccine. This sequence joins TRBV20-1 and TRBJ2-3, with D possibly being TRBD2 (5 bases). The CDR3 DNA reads TGCAGTGCTAGCCGGTGGACTGGAGATACGCAGTATTTT. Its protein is CSASRWTGDTQYF.